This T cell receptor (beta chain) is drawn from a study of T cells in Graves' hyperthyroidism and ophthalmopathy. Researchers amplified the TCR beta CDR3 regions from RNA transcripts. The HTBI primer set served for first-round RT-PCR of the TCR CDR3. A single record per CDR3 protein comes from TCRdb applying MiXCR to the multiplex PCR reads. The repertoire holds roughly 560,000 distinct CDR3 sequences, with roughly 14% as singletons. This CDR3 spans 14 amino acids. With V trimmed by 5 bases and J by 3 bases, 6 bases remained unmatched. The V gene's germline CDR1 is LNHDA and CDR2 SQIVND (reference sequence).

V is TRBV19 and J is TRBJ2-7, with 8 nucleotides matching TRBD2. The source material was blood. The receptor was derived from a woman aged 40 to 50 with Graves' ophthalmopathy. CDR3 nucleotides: TGTGCCAGTAGTGCATCCGGGACTAGCTACGAGCAGTACTTC. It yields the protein CASSASGTSYEQYF.